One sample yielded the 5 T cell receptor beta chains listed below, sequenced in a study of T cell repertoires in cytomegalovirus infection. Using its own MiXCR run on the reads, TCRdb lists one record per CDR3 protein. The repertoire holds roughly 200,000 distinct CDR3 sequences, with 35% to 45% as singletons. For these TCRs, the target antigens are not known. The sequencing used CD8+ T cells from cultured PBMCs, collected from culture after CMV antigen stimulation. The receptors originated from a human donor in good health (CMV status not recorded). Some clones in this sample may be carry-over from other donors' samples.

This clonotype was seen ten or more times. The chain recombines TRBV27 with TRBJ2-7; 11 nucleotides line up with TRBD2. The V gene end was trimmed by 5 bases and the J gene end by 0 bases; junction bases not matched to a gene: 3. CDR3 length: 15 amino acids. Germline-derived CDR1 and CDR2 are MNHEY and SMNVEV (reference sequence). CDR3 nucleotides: TGTGCCAGCAGTCCCGGGACTAGCGGCTCCTACGAGCAGTACTTC. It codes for CASSPGTSGSYEQYF.

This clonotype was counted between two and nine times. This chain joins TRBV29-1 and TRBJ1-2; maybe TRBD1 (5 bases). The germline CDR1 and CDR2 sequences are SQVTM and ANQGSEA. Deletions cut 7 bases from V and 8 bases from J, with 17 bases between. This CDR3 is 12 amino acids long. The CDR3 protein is CSAPGGAGGYTF. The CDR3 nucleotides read TGCAGCGCCCCGGGAGGGGCGGGAGGCTACACCTTC.

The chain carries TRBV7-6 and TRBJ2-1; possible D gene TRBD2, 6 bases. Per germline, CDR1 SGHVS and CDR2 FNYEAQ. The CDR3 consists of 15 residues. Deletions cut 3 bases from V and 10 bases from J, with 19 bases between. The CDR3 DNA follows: TGTGCCAGCAGCTTTCCGTCCTCGGGAGAAAAAGAGCAGTTCTTC. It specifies CASSFPSSGEKEQFF.

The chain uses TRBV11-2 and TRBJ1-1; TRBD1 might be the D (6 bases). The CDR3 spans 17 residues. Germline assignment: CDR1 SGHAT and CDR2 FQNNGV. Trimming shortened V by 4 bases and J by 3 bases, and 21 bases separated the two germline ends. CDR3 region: CASSSLMGAGLDTEAFF. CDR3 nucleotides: TGTGCCAGCAGCTCCCTTATGGGGGCGGGTCTTGACACTGAAGCTTTCTTT.

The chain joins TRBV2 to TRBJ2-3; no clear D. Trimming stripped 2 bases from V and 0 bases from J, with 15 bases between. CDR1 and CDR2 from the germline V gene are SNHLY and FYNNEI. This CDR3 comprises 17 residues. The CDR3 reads CASSELVTPTSTDTQYF. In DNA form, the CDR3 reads TGTGCCAGCAGTGAATTGGTCACACCGACTAGCACAGATACGCAGTATTTT.